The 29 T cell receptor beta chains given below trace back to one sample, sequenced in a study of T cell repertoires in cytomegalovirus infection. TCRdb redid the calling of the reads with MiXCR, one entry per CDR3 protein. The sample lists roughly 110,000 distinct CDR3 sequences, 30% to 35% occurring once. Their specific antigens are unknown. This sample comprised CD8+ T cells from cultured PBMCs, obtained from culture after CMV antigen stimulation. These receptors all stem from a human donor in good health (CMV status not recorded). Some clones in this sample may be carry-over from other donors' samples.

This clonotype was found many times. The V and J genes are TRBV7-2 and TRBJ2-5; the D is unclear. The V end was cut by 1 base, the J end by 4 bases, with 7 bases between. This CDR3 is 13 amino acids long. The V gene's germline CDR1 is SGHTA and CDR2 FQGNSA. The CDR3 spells CASSLGGVETQYF. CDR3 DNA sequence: TGTGCCAGCAGCTTAGGTGGGGTAGAGACCCAGTACTTC.

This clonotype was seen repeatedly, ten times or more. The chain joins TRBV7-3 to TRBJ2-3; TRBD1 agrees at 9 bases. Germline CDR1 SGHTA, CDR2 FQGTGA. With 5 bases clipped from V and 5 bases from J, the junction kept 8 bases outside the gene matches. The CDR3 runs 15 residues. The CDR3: CASSNPGQGQDTQYF. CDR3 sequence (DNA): TGTGCCAGCAGCAATCCGGGACAGGGTCAAGATACGCAGTATTTT. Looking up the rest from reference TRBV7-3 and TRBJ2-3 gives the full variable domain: GAGVSQTPSNKVTEKGKYVELRCDPISGHTALYWYRQSLGQGPEFLIYFQGTGAADDSGLPNDRFFAVRPEGSVSTLKIQRTERGDSAVYLCASSNPGQGQDTQYFGPGTRLTVL.

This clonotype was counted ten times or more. CDR3 loop: CASSFGTGVNEQYF. The CDR3 bases are TGTGCCAGCAGCTTCGGGACAGGGGTCAACGAGCAGTACTTC. The chain couples TRBV7-9 to TRBJ2-7, with TRBD1 identical over 10 bases. V gave up 3 bases and J gave up 5 bases; unmatched junction bases: 4. The germline V gene has CDR1 SEHNR and CDR2 FQNEAQ (reference sequence). This CDR3 spans 14 amino acids.

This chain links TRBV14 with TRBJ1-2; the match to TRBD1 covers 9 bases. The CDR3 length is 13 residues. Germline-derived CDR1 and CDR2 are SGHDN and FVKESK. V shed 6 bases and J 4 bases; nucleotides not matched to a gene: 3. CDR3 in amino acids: CASRDRGFYGYTF. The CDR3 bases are TGTGCCAGCAGGGACAGGGGCTTCTATGGCTACACCTTC.

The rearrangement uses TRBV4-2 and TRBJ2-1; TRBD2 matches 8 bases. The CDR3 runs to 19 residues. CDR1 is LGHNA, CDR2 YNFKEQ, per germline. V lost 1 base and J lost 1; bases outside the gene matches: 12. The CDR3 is CASSQAGGSQDGSYNEQFF. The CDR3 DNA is TGTGCCAGCAGCCAAGCGGGGGGGAGTCAGGATGGTTCCTACAATGAGCAGTTCTTC.

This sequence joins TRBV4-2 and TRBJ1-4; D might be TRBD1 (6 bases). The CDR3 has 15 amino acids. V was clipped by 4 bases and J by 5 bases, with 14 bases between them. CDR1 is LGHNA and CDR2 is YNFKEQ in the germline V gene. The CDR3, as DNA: TGTGCCAGCAGCCCTCGGACAGCTGGGAATGAAAAACTGTTTTTT. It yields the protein CASSPRTAGNEKLFF.

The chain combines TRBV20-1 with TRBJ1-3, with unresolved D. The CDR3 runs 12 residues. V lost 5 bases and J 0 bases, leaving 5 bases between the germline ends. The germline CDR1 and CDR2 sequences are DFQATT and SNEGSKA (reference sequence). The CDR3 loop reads CSAYSSGNTIYF. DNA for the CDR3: TGCAGTGCTTATAGCTCTGGAAACACCATATATTTT.

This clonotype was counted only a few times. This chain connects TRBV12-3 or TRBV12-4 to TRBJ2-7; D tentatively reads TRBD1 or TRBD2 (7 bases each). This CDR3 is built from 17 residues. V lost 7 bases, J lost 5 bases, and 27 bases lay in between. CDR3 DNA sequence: TGTGCCAGCAAACCTTTCCGAGAAGACAGGGACTATGACGAGCAGTACTTC. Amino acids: CASKPFREDRDYDEQYF.

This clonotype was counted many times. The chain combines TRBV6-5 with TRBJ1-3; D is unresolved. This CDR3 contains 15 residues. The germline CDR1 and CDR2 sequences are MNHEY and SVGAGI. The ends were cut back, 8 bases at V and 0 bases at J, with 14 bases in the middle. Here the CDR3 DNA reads TGTGCCAGCCGTGTAGGTGTTGGCTCTGGAAACACCATATATTTT. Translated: CASRVGVGSGNTIYF.

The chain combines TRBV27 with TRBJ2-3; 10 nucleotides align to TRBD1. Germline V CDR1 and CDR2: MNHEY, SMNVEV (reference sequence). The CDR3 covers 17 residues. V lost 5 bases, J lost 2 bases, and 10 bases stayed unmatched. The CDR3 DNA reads TGTGCCAGCAGTCCCCTGTGGACAGGGGGGACCACAGATACGCAGTATTTT. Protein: CASSPLWTGGTTDTQYF.

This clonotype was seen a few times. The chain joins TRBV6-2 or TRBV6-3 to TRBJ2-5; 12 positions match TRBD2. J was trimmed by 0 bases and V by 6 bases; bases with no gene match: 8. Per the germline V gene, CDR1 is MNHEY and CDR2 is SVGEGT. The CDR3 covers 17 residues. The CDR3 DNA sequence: TGTGCCAGCAGACAACCTCGACTAGCGGGGGACCAAGAGACCCAGTACTTC. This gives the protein CASRQPRLAGDQETQYF.

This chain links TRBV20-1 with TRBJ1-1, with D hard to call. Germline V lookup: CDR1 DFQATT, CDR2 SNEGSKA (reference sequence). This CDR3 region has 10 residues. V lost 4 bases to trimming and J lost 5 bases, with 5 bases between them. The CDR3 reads CSAMGTEAFF. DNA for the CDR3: TGCAGTGCTATGGGAACTGAAGCTTTCTTT.

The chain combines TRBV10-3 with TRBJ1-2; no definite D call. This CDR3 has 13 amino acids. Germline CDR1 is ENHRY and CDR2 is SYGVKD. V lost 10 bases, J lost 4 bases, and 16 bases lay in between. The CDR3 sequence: CATSGNFGYGYTF. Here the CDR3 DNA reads TGTGCCACTTCTGGCAATTTCGGCTATGGCTACACCTTC.

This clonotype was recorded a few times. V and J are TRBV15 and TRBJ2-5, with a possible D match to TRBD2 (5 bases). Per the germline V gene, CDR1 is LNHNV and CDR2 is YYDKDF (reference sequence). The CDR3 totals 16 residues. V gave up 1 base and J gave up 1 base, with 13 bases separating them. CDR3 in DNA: TGTGCCACCAGCAGAGCACGGGATGGGATCCAAGAGACCCAGTACTTC. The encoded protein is CATSRARDGIQETQYF.

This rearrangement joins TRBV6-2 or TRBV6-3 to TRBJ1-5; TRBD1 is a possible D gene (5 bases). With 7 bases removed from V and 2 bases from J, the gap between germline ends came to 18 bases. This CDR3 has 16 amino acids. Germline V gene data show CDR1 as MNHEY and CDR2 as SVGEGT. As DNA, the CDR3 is TGTGCCAGCACCCGCAGGGATCTGAGGGGCAATCAGCCCCAGCATTTT. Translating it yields CASTRRDLRGNQPQHF.

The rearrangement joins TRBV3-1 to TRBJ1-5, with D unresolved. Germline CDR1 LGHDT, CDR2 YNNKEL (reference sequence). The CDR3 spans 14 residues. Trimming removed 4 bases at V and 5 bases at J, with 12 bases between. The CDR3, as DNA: TGTGCCAGCAGCCCAACCCGGGGAGATCAGCCCCAGCATTTT. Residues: CASSPTRGDQPQHF. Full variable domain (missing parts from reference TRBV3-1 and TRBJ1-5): DTAVSQTPKYLVTQMGNDKSIKCEQNLGHDTMYWYKQDSKKFLKIMFSYNNKELIINETVPNRFSPKSPDKAHLNLHINSLELGDSAVYFCASSPTRGDQPQHFGDGTRLSIL.

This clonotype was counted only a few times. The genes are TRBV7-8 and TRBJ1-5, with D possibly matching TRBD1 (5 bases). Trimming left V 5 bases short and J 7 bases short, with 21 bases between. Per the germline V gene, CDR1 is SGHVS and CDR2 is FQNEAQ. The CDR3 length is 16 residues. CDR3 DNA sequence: TGTGCCAGCAGCCCCGGGACCGGCTCGCTCCGGCAGCCCCAGCATTTT. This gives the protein CASSPGTGSLRQPQHF.

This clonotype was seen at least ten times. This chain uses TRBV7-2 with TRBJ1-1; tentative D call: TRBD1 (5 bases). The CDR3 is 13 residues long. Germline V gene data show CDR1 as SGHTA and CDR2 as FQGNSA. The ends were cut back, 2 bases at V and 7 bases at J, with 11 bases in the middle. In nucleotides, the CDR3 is TGTGCCAGCAGCTTATCAGGGTGGAATGAAGCTTTCTTT. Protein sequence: CASSLSGWNEAFF.

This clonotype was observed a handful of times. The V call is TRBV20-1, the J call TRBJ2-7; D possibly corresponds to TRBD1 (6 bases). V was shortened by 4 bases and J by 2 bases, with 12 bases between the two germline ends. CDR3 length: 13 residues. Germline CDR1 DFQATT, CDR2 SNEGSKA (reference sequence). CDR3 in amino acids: CSATGQTTYEQYF. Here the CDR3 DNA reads TGCAGTGCTACCGGACAGACGACCTACGAGCAGTACTTC.

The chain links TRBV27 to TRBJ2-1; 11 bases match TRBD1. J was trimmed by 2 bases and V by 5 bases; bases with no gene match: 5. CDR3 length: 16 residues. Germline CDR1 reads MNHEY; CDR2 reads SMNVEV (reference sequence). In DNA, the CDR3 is TGTGCCAGCAGTCCACTGGGACAGGGGGCCTACAATGAGCAGTTCTTC. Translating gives CASSPLGQGAYNEQFF.

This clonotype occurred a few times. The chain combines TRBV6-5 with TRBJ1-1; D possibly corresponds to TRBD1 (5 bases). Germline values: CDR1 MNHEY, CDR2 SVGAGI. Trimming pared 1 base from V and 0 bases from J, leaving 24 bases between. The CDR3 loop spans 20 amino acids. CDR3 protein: CASSYFSLGAQLLMNTEAFF. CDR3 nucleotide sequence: TGTGCCAGCAGTTACTTTTCGTTAGGGGCCCAACTCCTCATGAACACTGAAGCTTTCTTT.

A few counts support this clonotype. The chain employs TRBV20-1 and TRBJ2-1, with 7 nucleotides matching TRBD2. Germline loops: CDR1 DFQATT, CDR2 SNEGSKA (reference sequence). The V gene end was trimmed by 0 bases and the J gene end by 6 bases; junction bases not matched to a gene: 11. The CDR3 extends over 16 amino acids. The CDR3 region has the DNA TGCAGTGCTAGAGATGGGCCGGGACTAACATTCAATGAGCAGTTCTTC. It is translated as CSARDGPGLTFNEQFF.

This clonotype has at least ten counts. The CDR3 coding sequence is TGTGCCAGCAGCCGGACGGGCAGGGGGCGAAACACAGATACGCAGTATTTT. Its protein product is CASSRTGRGRNTDTQYF. The V and J genes are TRBV7-2 and TRBJ2-3; 8 bases line up with TRBD1. The CDR3 sequence is 17 residues long. With 5 bases clipped from V and 2 bases from J, the junction kept 12 bases outside the gene matches. Germline values: CDR1 SGHTA, CDR2 FQGNSA.

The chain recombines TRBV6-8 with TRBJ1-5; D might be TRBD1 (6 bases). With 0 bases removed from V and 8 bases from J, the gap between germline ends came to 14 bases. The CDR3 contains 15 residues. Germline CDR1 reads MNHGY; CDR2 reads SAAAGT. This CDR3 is CASSYSIGGMEPQHF. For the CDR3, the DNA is TGTGCCAGCAGTTACTCAATCGGGGGCATGGAGCCCCAGCATTTT.

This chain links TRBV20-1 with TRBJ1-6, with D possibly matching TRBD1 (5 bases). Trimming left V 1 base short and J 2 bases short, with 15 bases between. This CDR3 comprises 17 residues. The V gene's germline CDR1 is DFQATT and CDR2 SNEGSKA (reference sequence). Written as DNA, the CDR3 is TGCAGTGCTAGAGTATCGTCCTACAGGACCTATAATTCACCCCTCCACTTT. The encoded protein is CSARVSSYRTYNSPLHF.

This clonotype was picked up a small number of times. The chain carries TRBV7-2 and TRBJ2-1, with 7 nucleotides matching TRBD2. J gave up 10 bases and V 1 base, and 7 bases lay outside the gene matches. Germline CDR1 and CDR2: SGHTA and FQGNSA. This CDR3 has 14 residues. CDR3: CASSLGGGIGEQFF. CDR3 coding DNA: TGTGCCAGCAGCTTAGGGGGGGGGATCGGCGAGCAGTTCTTC.

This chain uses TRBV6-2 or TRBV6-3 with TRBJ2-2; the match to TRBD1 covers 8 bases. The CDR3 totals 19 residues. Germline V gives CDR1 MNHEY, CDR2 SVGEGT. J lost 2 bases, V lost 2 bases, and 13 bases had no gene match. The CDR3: CASSYGPRAGGPNTGELFF. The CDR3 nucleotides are TGTGCCAGCAGTTACGGTCCCAGGGCAGGGGGCCCAAACACCGGGGAGCTGTTTTTT.

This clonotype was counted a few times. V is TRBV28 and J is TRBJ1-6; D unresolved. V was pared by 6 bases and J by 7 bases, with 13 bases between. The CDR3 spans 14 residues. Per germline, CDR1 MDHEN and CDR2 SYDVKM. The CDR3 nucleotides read TGTGCCAGCAGCCCCGTAGTCCGAAATTCACCCCTCCACTTT. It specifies CASSPVVRNSPLHF.

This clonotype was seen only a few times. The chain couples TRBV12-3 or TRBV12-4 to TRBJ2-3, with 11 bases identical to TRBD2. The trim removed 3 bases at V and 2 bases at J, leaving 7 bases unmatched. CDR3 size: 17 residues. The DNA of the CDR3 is TGTGCCAGCAGTTTCCAGACTAGCGGGGTTAACACAGATACGCAGTATTTT. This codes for CASSFQTSGVNTDTQYF.